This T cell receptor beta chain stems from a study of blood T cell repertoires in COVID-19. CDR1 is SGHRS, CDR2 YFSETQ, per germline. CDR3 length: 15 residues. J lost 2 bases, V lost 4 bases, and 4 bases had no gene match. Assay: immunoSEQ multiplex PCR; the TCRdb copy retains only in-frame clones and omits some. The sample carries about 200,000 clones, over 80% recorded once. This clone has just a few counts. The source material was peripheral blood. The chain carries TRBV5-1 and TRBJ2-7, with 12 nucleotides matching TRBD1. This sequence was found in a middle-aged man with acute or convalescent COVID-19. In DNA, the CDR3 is TGCGCCAGCAGCGGGGACAGGGGGCCCCCCTACGAGCAGTACTTC. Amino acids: CASSGDRGPPYEQYF.